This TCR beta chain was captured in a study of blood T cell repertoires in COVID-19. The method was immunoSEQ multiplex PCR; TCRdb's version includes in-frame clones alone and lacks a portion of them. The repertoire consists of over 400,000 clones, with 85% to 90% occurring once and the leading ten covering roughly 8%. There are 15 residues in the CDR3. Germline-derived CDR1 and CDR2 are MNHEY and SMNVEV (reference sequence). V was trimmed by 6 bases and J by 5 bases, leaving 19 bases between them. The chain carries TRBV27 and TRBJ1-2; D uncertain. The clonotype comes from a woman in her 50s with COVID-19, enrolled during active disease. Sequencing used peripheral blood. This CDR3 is CASSPQRGSLYGYTF. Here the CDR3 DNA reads TGTGCCAGCAGCCCCCAGCGGGGAAGCTTGTATGGCTACACCTTC.